One sample yielded the 6 T cell receptor beta chains listed below, sequenced in a study of Graves' ophthalmopathy and Graves' hyperthyroidism. Amplified TCR beta CDR3 regions were obtained using RNA transcripts as template. Investigators did first-round RT-PCR with HTBI primers, then second-round multiplex PCR. TCRdb reprocessed the multiplex PCR reads with MiXCR, giving one entry per CDR3 protein. The sample has some 1.1 million distinct CDR3 sequences, around a third seen once. Sequencing was carried out using peripheral blood or thyroid tissue (not recorded which). The receptors come from an adult man with Graves' hyperthyroidism.

This clonotype has at least ten counts. The junction does not match germline at one end; this may be a read error. The rearrangement uses TRBV4-1 and TRBJ2-2, with D tentatively TRBD2 (5 bases). This CDR3 region has 11 residues. Germline V gene sequence: CDR1 MGHRA, CDR2 YSYEKL. CDR3 coding DNA: TGCGCCAGCAGCCAAGGGACTGTAACACTCTTT. Amino acids: CASSQGTVTLF.

This chain joins TRBV10-3 and TRBJ1-5; D perhaps matches TRBD1 (5 bases). The CDR3 spans 15 residues. Looked up from germline, CDR1 is ENHRY and CDR2 is SYGVKD. Trimming took 10 bases from V and 0 from J, leaving 16 bases between them. The CDR3 nucleotides are TGTGCCAGCAGGCCACGGGGGAATAGCAATCAGCCCCAGCATTTT. The encoded protein is CASRPRGNSNQPQHF.

The chain employs TRBV10-1 and TRBJ2-7; 7 bases line up with TRBD2. Unmatched junction bases numbered 9, after V lost 4 bases and J lost 3 bases. There are 15 residues in the CDR3. The germline gives CDR1 WNHNN, CDR2 SYGVQD (reference sequence). For the CDR3, the DNA is TGCGCCAGCAGTGCCGGACTAGAAGTTTTCTACGAGCAGTACTTC. It translates to CASSAGLEVFYEQYF.

This clonotype was recorded once. The chain carries TRBV27 and TRBJ2-2, with D possibly matching TRBD1 (5 bases). The CDR3 is made up of 14 amino acids. Trimming cost V 8 bases and J 1 base, with 11 bases left between them. Per the germline V gene, CDR1 is MNHEY and CDR2 is SMNVEV (reference sequence). Here the CDR3 DNA reads TGTGCCAGCGCCGAAGGGGTGAACACCGGGGAGCTGTTTTTT. Residues: CASAEGVNTGELFF.

This chain joins TRBV2 and TRBJ2-7, with unresolved D. Germline-derived CDR1 and CDR2 are SNHLY and FYNNEI. The V and J ends lost 6 bases and 7 bases respectively, with 10 bases between them. This CDR3 region has 11 residues. CDR3 sequence reads: CASRLGLEQYF. The CDR3 DNA reads as TGTGCCAGCAGGCTGGGGTTGGAGCAGTACTTC.

Remarks on this clonotype: Being one base from a much bigger clone, this may be a read error. The chain has TRBV11-2 and TRBJ1-3, with no clear D. CDR1 and CDR2 from the germline V gene are SGHAT and FQNNGV. The CDR3 length is 15 residues. The ends were cut back, 1 base at V and 1 base at J, with 8 bases in the middle. Here the CDR3 reads CASSLGARSGNTIYF. The CDR3, as DNA: TGTGCCAGCAGCTTAGGGGCCCGATCTGGAAACACCATATATTTT.